One and the same sample provided the 13 T cell receptor beta chains below, sequenced in a study of Graves' ophthalmopathy and Graves' hyperthyroidism. Amplifying from RNA transcripts, the study obtained TCR beta CDR3 regions. Amplification began with first-round RT-PCR using HTBI primers, then second-round multiplex PCR was performed. Each CDR3 protein is one row after TCRdb ran MiXCR on the multiplex PCR reads. The sample yields about 1.1 million distinct CDR3 sequences, approximately 35% seen once. Material for sequencing was peripheral blood or thyroid tissue (not recorded which). Receptors originate from an adult man with Graves' hyperthyroidism.

This clonotype was counted ten times or more. This chain uses TRBV7-8 with TRBJ2-5, with a weak D call TRBD1 (5 bases). V was clipped by 5 bases and J by 5 bases, with 9 bases between them. CDR3 length equals 12 residues. Germline V gives CDR1 SGHVS, CDR2 FQNEAQ. The CDR3 region is CASSAYRETQYF. CDR3 coding DNA: TGTGCCAGCAGCGCATACAGGGAGACCCAGTACTTC.

This clonotype was observed a few times. The chain links TRBV4-2 to TRBJ2-2; D is perhaps TRBD1 (5 bases). The CDR3 contains 16 residues. V shed 1 base and J shed 0 bases, with 9 bases lying between them. Germline CDR1 is LGHNA and CDR2 is YNFKEQ. The CDR3 DNA is TGTGCCAGCAGCCAAGGAGACAGAGCGAACACCGGGGAGCTGTTTTTT. Protein product: CASSQGDRANTGELFF.

This clonotype has a count of ten or more. This chain links TRBV7-8 with TRBJ1-1; a weak D match, TRBD1 (6 bases). Looked up from germline, CDR1 is SGHVS and CDR2 is FQNEAQ. The CDR3 sequence is 14 residues long. V was pared by 2 bases and J by 3 bases, with 10 bases between. The CDR3 DNA follows: TGTGCCAGCAGCTTAATAGGGGGGGACACTGAAGCTTTCTTT. It translates to CASSLIGGDTEAFF. The variable domain in full, with the rest retrieved from reference TRBV7-8 and TRBJ1-1, is GAGVSQSPRYKVAKRGQDVALRCDPISGHVSLFWYQQALGQGPEFLTYFQNEAQLDKSGLPSDRFFAERPEGSVSTLKIQRTQQEDSAVYLCASSLIGGDTEAFFGQGTRLTVV.

The V call is TRBV9, the J call TRBJ1-2; D is possibly TRBD1 (6 bases). V dropped 3 bases and J dropped 4 bases, with 25 bases sitting between them. Germline V gene data show CDR1 as SGDLS and CDR2 as YYNGEE. CDR3 length: 18 amino acids. CDR3 protein: CASSGSLGDTGGGYGYTF. The CDR3 DNA is TGTGCCAGCAGCGGGAGTTTAGGGGACACCGGGGGCGGCTATGGCTACACCTTC. The whole variable domain, remainder taken from reference TRBV9 and TRBJ1-2, is DSGVTQTPKHLITATGQRVTLRCSPRSGDLSVYWYQQSLDQGLQFLIQYYNGEERAKGNILERFSAQQFPDLHSELNLSSLELGDSALYFCASSGSLGDTGGGYGYTFGSGTRLTVV.

The chain links TRBV15 to TRBJ1-1; D is unclear. Germline values: CDR1 LNHNV, CDR2 YYDKDF (reference sequence). V shed 5 bases and J shed 3 bases, with 13 bases lying between them. The CDR3 is made up of 14 amino acids. DNA of the CDR3: TGTGCCACCAGCGTTGGACTCGCAGACACTGAAGCTTTCTTT. Translated: CATSVGLADTEAFF.

This chain connects TRBV20-1 to TRBJ1-2; the D gene is possibly TRBD1 (5 bases). Germline CDR1 reads DFQATT; CDR2 reads SNEGSKA (reference sequence). The CDR3 spans 17 residues. The CDR3: CRPQAMGWYNSSYGYTF. The CDR3 nucleotides are TGCAGACCACAGGCGATGGGCTGGTATAATTCATCTTATGGCTACACCTTC.

This clonotype was recorded many times. This chain links TRBV7-8 with TRBJ2-5; TRBD1 aligns across 7 bases. Germline trimming cut 0 bases from V and 5 bases from J; bases unmatched to any gene: 6. Germline lookup yields CDR1 SGHVS and CDR2 FQNEAQ. The length of the CDR3 is 15 residues. The CDR3 region has the DNA TGTGCCAGCAGCTTAGCCAGAAACAGGGGTGAGACCCAGTACTTC. Protein product: CASSLARNRGETQYF.

The sample holds a few counts of this clonotype. V gene TRBV5-4 combines with J gene TRBJ2-7; TRBD2 might be the D (7 bases). Deletions cut 6 bases from V and 5 bases from J, with 21 bases between. CDR1 is SGHNT and CDR2 is YYREEE in the germline V gene (reference sequence). CDR3 size: 15 residues. In DNA, the CDR3 is TGTGCCAGCACCCTAGGGGGGGCGCGATCAAACGAGCAGTACTTC. Its protein is CASTLGGARSNEQYF.

The CDR3 loop is CASSSNGGNEQFF. The CDR3 nucleotides read TGCGCCAGCAGCTCAAATGGGGGTAATGAGCAGTTCTTC. V gene TRBV5-1 combines with J gene TRBJ2-1, with D perhaps TRBD1 or TRBD2 (5 bases each). V lost 3 bases, J lost 7 bases, and 11 bases lay in between. Germline V gene lookup returns CDR1 SGHRS and CDR2 YFSETQ. This CDR3 comprises 13 residues. Looking up the rest from reference TRBV5-1 and TRBJ2-1 gives the full variable domain: KAGVTQTPRYLIKTRGQQVTLSCSPISGHRSVSWYQQTPGQGLQFLFEYFSETQRNKGNFPGRFSGRQFSNSRSEMNVSTLELGDSALYLCASSSNGGNEQFFGPGTRLTVL.

This clonotype was detected a few times. The junction does not match germline at one end; this may be a read error. V is TRBV5-1 and J is TRBJ2-5; D ambiguous. Germline loops: CDR1 SGHRS, CDR2 YFSETQ. The CDR3 has 13 amino acids. CDR3 protein: CASSFQEQEAQYF. The CDR3 nucleotides are TGCGCCAGCAGCTTTCAAGAACAAGAGGCCCAGTACTTC. Together with reference TRBV5-1 and TRBJ2-5, the CDR3 gives the full variable domain: KAGVTQTPRYLIKTRGQQVTLSCSPISGHRSVSWYQQTPGQGLQFLFEYFSETQRNKGNFPGRFSGRQFSNSRSEMNVSTLELGDSALYLCASSFQEQEAQYFGPGTRLLVL.

The V gene is TRBV19, the J gene TRBJ2-7; D call uncertain. The CDR3 loop spans 14 amino acids. Germline CDR1 is LNHDA and CDR2 is SQIVND (reference sequence). Between the trimmed V and J ends, which lost 5 bases and 6 bases, there was a span of 17 bases. The CDR3 region is CASSPHWDRSEQYF. The CDR3 DNA follows: TGTGCCAGTAGTCCCCACTGGGATCGGAGCGAGCAGTACTTC. The full variable domain, with the rest looked up from reference TRBV19 and TRBJ2-7, is DGGITQSPKYLFRKEGQNVTLSCEQNLNHDAMYWYRQDPGQGLRLIYYSQIVNDFQKGDIAEGYSVSREKKESFPLTVTSAQKNPTAFYLCASSPHWDRSEQYFGPGTRLTVT.

This clonotype showed up just a few times. The chain combines TRBV11-2 with TRBJ1-6; 8 positions match TRBD1. Germline lookup yields CDR1 SGHAT and CDR2 FQNNGV. CDR3 length equals 17 residues. Trimming cost V 2 bases and J 4 bases; bases outside gene matches: 7. The CDR3 nucleotides read TGTGCCAGCAGCTTAACCCCGGACAGGGCGTATAATTCACCCCTCCACTTT. Translated: CASSLTPDRAYNSPLHF.

This clonotype came up many times. The chain combines TRBV7-2 with TRBJ2-2; TRBD2 agrees at 7 bases. There are 15 residues in the CDR3. Germline V gene sequence: CDR1 SGHTA, CDR2 FQGNSA. V shed 5 bases, J shed 5 bases, and the junction held 8 bases outside the gene matches. The CDR3 sequence: CASSPFASGTGELFF. The CDR3 nucleotides read TGTGCCAGCAGCCCATTCGCTAGCGGTACCGGGGAGCTGTTTTTT.